This T cell receptor beta chain is from a study of regulatory T cells in long-lasting Graves disease. The sample's time point: newly diagnosed GD, antithyroid drugs for less than 3 months. Making the TCR library involved RNA that had been extracted from PBMCs. This clonotype turned up a few times. V was shortened by 6 bases and J by 1 base, with 15 bases between the two germline ends. The length of the CDR3 is 14 residues. CDR1 GTSNPN and CDR2 SVGIG come from the germline V gene (reference sequence). Assembly of TCR beta libraries relied on iRepertoire HTBI primers together with Arm-PCR of CDR3 regions. TCRdb independently ran MiXCR on the multiplex PCR reads; one entry per CDR3 protein. The data show about 470,000 distinct CDR3 sequences, about 15% seen once. These data also featured in a second study, about T cells in Graves' hyperthyroidism and ophthalmopathy. As that report states: RT-PCR in the first round (using the HTBI primer set) targeted the TCR CDR3. Most thyroid-expanded clonotypes above 0.001 were also found in blood.

V and J are TRBV30 and TRBJ1-1; weak D call: TRBD1 (6 bases). The TCR comes from a woman aged 30 to 39 with Graves disease. The source was peripheral blood mononuclear cells (PBMCs), collected at new diagnosis, from a patient treated with antithyroid drugs. The CDR3 DNA follows: TGTGCCTGTACTCAGGGGACCACGAACACTGAAGCTTTCTTT. Its protein is CACTQGTTNTEAFF.